The 16 T cell receptor beta chains in this list originate from one sample, sequenced in a study of blood T cell repertoires in COVID-19. The table came from immunoSEQ multiplex PCR; TCRdb's copy has only in-frame clones and leaves some out. The sample shows roughly 180,000 clones, roughly 80% of them seen only once. The sequenced sample was PBMCs or T cells enriched from blood (not recorded which). These TCRs come from a man aged 60 to 75 who had been exposed to COVID-19.

V is TRBV11-2 and J is TRBJ1-1; 10 bases match TRBD1. The germline gives CDR1 SGHAT, CDR2 FQNNGV. The junction had 7 bases not matched to a gene; V was cut back by 4 bases and J by 5 bases. The CDR3 length is 15 residues. CDR3 amino acids: CASSWTGGRRTEAFF. In DNA, the CDR3 is TGTGCCAGCAGCTGGACAGGGGGACGGAGAACTGAAGCTTTCTTT. The whole variable domain, remainder taken from reference TRBV11-2 and TRBJ1-1, is EAGVAQSPRYKIIEKRQSVAFWCNPISGHATLYWYQQILGQGPKLLIQFQNNGVVDDSQLPKDRFSAERLKGVDSTLKIQPAKLEDSAVYLCASSWTGGRRTEAFFGQGTRLTVV.

This chain links TRBV11-2 with TRBJ1-1; no definite D call. V lost 3 bases and J lost 0, with 11 bases in between. The CDR3 covers 15 residues. Germline V gene data show CDR1 as SGHAT and CDR2 as FQNNGV. CDR3 DNA: TGTGCCAGCAGCTTGCGGGGAGCGGTGAACACTGAAGCTTTCTTT. This gives the protein CASSLRGAVNTEAFF.

The chain carries TRBV11-3 and TRBJ2-1; perhaps TRBD2 as D (6 bases). The CDR3 is 16 residues long. The germline V gene encodes CDR1 SGHNT and CDR2 YENEEA. Trimming removed 0 bases at V and 8 bases at J, with 17 bases between. CDR3 region: CASSLETSWRGDEQFF. CDR3 DNA: TGTGCCAGCAGCTTAGAAACTAGCTGGAGAGGCGATGAGCAGTTCTTC.

The chain recombines TRBV19 with TRBJ2-1; perhaps TRBD1 as D (5 bases). With 7 bases removed from V and 0 bases from J, the gap between germline ends came to 10 bases. CDR3 length: 14 residues. The germline V gene has CDR1 LNHDA and CDR2 SQIVND (reference sequence). The CDR3 region is CASNTGSSYNEQFF. Written as DNA, the CDR3 is TGTGCCAGTAATACAGGAAGCTCCTACAATGAGCAGTTCTTC. Full variable domain (missing parts from reference TRBV19 and TRBJ2-1): DGGITQSPKYLFRKEGQNVTLSCEQNLNHDAMYWYRQDPGQGLRLIYYSQIVNDFQKGDIAEGYSVSREKKESFPLTVTSAQKNPTAFYLCASNTGSSYNEQFFGPGTRLTVL.

V usage is TRBV19 and J usage is TRBJ1-1; 9 bases match TRBD1. CDR3 length: 15 amino acids. The germline gives CDR1 LNHDA, CDR2 SQIVND (reference sequence). After removal of 5 bases from V and 1 base from J, the junction contained 5 bases not matched to a gene. CDR3 coding DNA: TGTGCCAGTAGTGTGACAGGGGGTGCGAACACTGAAGCTTTCTTT. As protein: CASSVTGGANTEAFF.

The chain couples TRBV10-1 to TRBJ2-7, with D tentatively TRBD1 (5 bases). Trimming cost V 6 bases and J 7 bases, with 16 bases left between them. CDR3 length: 13 amino acids. Germline CDR1 and CDR2: WNHNN and SYGVQD (reference sequence). The CDR3 sequence: CASRGPRLIEQYF. The CDR3 DNA is TGCGCCAGCAGGGGGCCTAGATTAATTGAGCAGTACTTC.

The rearrangement joins TRBV20-1 to TRBJ2-7; D gene uncertain. This CDR3 is 11 amino acids long. With 3 bases removed from V and 5 bases from J, the gap between germline ends came to 8 bases. CDR1 DFQATT and CDR2 SNEGSKA come from the germline V gene (reference sequence). CDR3 region: CSARIVDEQYF. In DNA form, the CDR3 reads TGCAGTGCTAGGATTGTAGACGAGCAGTACTTC.

This chain connects TRBV9 to TRBJ2-1, with 11 bases identical to TRBD2. Per germline, CDR1 SGDLS and CDR2 YYNGEE. With 0 bases clipped from V and 6 bases from J, the junction kept 8 bases outside the gene matches. The CDR3 length is 17 residues. This chain's CDR3 is CASSVEVRLAGGNEQFF. For the CDR3, the DNA is TGTGCCAGCAGCGTAGAAGTCAGGCTAGCGGGAGGCAATGAGCAGTTCTTC.

This chain links TRBV5-1 with TRBJ1-1, with 11 bases fitting TRBD1. The J segment lost 1 base and the V segment lost 2 bases, leaving 7 bases of the junction unmatched. The CDR3 spans 17 residues. The V gene's germline CDR1 is SGHRS and CDR2 YFSETQ. CDR3 in DNA: TGCGCCAGCAGCTTACGTCCCGGGACAGGGGGGAACACTGAAGCTTTCTTT. Residues: CASSLRPGTGGNTEAFF.

The chain combines TRBV2 with TRBJ2-1; no clear D gene. Germline CDR1 SNHLY, CDR2 FYNNEI. This CDR3 spans 17 amino acids. V was trimmed by 6 bases and J by 8 bases, leaving 26 bases between them. CDR3 protein: CASRTDTHSSSFDEQFF. CDR3 in DNA: TGTGCCAGCAGGACCGACACACACTCCTCGAGCTTCGATGAGCAGTTCTTC.

The rearrangement joins TRBV7-3 to TRBJ2-3; 12 positions agree with TRBD1. The germline gives CDR1 SGHTA, CDR2 FQGTGA. The trim removed 5 bases at V and 8 bases at J, leaving 5 bases unmatched. The CDR3 contains 14 residues. The CDR3 DNA is TGTGCCAGCAGCGGGACAGGGGGCAGGGGTACGCAGTATTTT. Amino acids: CASSGTGGRGTQYF.

J is TRBJ1-1 and V is TRBV28, with 9 bases matching TRBD1. The J segment lost 11 bases and the V segment lost 6 bases, leaving 10 bases of the junction unmatched. CDR3 size: 13 residues. Germline V CDR1 and CDR2: MDHEN, SYDVKM. The CDR3 spells CASSPGQGRGAFF. Here the CDR3 DNA reads TGTGCCAGCAGCCCCGGACAGGGGCGGGGGGCTTTCTTT.

This sequence joins TRBV19 and TRBJ2-4; 14 bases map to TRBD2. The germline CDR1 and CDR2 sequences are LNHDA and SQIVND (reference sequence). This CDR3 comprises 20 residues. Germline trimming cut 7 bases from V and 0 bases from J; bases unmatched to any gene: 14. The CDR3 sequence: CASKSGTSGSFELAKNIQYF. The CDR3 bases are TGTGCCAGTAAGAGTGGGACTAGCGGGAGCTTTGAATTAGCCAAAAACATTCAGTACTTC.

This chain uses TRBV15 with TRBJ2-6; D not resolved. The germline gives CDR1 LNHNV, CDR2 YYDKDF (reference sequence). Trimming removed 0 bases at V and 2 bases at J, with 5 bases between. The CDR3 runs 15 residues. CDR3 in amino acids: CATSRETAGANVLTF. The CDR3 nucleotides are TGTGCCACCAGCAGAGAAACGGCTGGGGCCAACGTCCTGACTTTC. Together with reference TRBV15 and TRBJ2-6, the CDR3 gives the full variable domain: DAMVIQNPRYQVTQFGKPVTLSCSQTLNHNVMYWYQQKSSQAPKLLFHYYDKDFNNEADTPDNFQSRRPNTSFCFLDIRSPGLGDTAMYLCATSRETAGANVLTFGAGSRLTVL.

J is TRBJ1-2 and V is TRBV7-9; perhaps TRBD1 as D (6 bases). The germline gives CDR1 SEHNR, CDR2 FQNEAQ (reference sequence). With 8 bases removed from V and 7 bases from J, the gap between germline ends came to 26 bases. The CDR3 sequence is 16 residues long. The CDR3 region has the DNA TGTGCCAGCGGCCCGGGGGGCAGGGAATTGTCGGGTGGCTACACCTTC. Amino acids: CASGPGGRELSGGYTF.

The J gene is TRBJ1-1, the V gene TRBV13; the match to TRBD1 covers 8 bases. V dropped 5 bases and J dropped 0; count of bases not matched to a gene: 5. The length of the CDR3 is 15 residues. Germline assignment: CDR1 PRHDT and CDR2 FYEKMQ (reference sequence). The DNA for the CDR3 is TGTGCCAGCAGCGCCCGGACAGGGATGAACACTGAAGCTTTCTTT. This translates into CASSARTGMNTEAFF.